The 5 T cell receptor beta chains listed next were all sequenced from one sample in a study of T cells in Graves' hyperthyroidism and ophthalmopathy. Amplification of TCR beta CDR3 regions used RNA as the template. With the HTBI primer set, the TCR CDR3 went through a first round of RT-PCR. TCRdb reprocessed the multiplex PCR reads with MiXCR, giving one entry per CDR3 protein. The sample includes approximately 690,000 distinct CDR3 sequences, roughly 15% seen only once; the top ten take under 15%. The sequencing input was blood. The receptors originated from a woman in her forties or fifties with Graves' ophthalmopathy.

This clonotype was detected many times. This chain joins TRBV30 and TRBJ1-5; a possible D gene is TRBD1 (5 bases). The germline CDR1 and CDR2 sequences are GTSNPN and SVGIG (reference sequence). There are 14 residues in the CDR3. Trimming took off 0 bases at V and 6 bases at J, with 12 bases between the two ends. The chain's CDR3 is CAWSVRGASQPQHF. CDR3 DNA: TGTGCCTGGAGTGTGAGGGGCGCAAGTCAGCCCCAGCATTTT.

This clonotype has at least ten counts. The chain links TRBV30 to TRBJ2-1; TRBD2 agrees at 11 bases. Germline V gene lookup returns CDR1 GTSNPN and CDR2 SVGIG (reference sequence). CDR3 length: 15 amino acids. With V trimmed by 5 bases and J by 3 bases, 6 bases remained unmatched. This CDR3 is CAWATSGNSYNEQFF. CDR3 DNA: TGTGCCTGGGCGACTAGCGGGAACAGCTACAATGAGCAGTTCTTC. The whole variable domain, remainder taken from reference TRBV30 and TRBJ2-1, is SQTIHQWPATLVQPVGSPLSLECTVEGTSNPNLYWYRQAAGRGLQLLFYSVGIGQISSEVPQNLSASRPQDRQFILSSKKLLLSDSGFYLCAWATSGNSYNEQFFGPGTRLTVL.

At least ten counts were recorded for this clonotype. The chain is built from TRBV7-3 and TRBJ2-1, with D uncertain. The CDR3 spans 16 residues. The germline gives CDR1 SGHTA, CDR2 FQGTGA. V was clipped by 3 bases and J by 0 bases, with 12 bases between them. Written as DNA, the CDR3 is TGTGCCAGCAGCTTCGGACCACTGAGCTCCTACAATGAGCAGTTCTTC. It translates to CASSFGPLSSYNEQFF.

V usage is TRBV29-1 and J usage is TRBJ2-2, with D possibly being TRBD1 (6 bases). Deletions cut 0 bases from V and 1 base from J, with 12 bases between. This CDR3 region has 16 residues. In germline, CDR1 is SQVTM, CDR2 ANQGSEA. The CDR3 here is CSVEERGGQNTGELFF. The DNA of the CDR3 is TGCAGCGTTGAAGAGAGAGGGGGACAGAACACCGGGGAGCTGTTTTTT.

This clonotype was seen at least ten times. CDR3 DNA sequence: TGTGCCAGCAGTTACCCGACCGGGACAGGGGGTTTATTGAACACTGAAGCTTTCTTT. Protein product: CASSYPTGTGGLLNTEAFF. This rearrangement joins TRBV6-2 or TRBV6-3 to TRBJ1-1; the match to TRBD1 covers 11 bases. The CDR3 is 19 residues long. In germline, CDR1 is MNHEY, CDR2 SVGEGT. After removal of 2 bases from V and 0 bases from J, the junction contained 11 bases not matched to a gene.